This is a list of T cell receptor beta chains from one sample in a study of T cells expressing NK-cell markers. No DNA is given; TCRdb re-called the 5' RACE reads and lists each CDR3 protein once. The sample data list 350,000 to 400,000 distinct CDR3 sequences. Sequencing was performed on blood T cells: a sorted CD56 or NKG2C T cell subset, CD4+ or CD8+ T cells, or bulk PBMC T cells (not recorded which). These receptors were taken from a woman between 45 and 65 years old in good health. Each CDR3 is given with its conserved first and last residue.

CDR3aa,len,v_gene,j_gene
CSVGGTGGTETQYF,14,TRBV29-1,TRBJ2-5
CASGEGSYGYTF,12,TRBV5-1,TRBJ1-2
CASSLRTSGRHYEQYF,16,TRBV7-8,TRBJ2-7
CSVEASRYEQFF,12,TRBV29-1,TRBJ2-1
CASSSTEAYEQYF,13,TRBV7-9,TRBJ2-7
CSALKGSYNEQFF,13,TRBV20-1,TRBJ2-1
CASSPYNVATNEKLFF,16,TRBV5-5,TRBJ1-4
CSAQIIGEAFF,11,TRBV20-1,TRBJ1-1
CASSLLSGPRTGELFF,16,TRBV12-3/TRBV12-4,TRBJ2-2
CATGGGSYEQYF,12,TRBV7-8,TRBJ2-7
CAAVREGQDNEQFF,14,TRBV10-3,TRBJ2-1
CASSLPGHLTNEQFF,15,TRBV5-1,TRBJ2-1
CASSLVPTGRYNEQFF,16,TRBV5-6,TRBJ2-1
CASSLSGPAGELFF,14,TRBV28,TRBJ2-2
CASSLSSVGSEQFF,14,TRBV3-1,TRBJ2-1
CASSPPIGNEQYF,13,TRBV18,TRBJ2-7
CASSQERGWDEQFF,14,TRBV4-1,TRBJ2-1
CASSFRETGPGNTIYF,16,TRBV12-3/TRBV12-4,TRBJ1-3
CASSLGSQTYNEQFF,15,TRBV4-2,TRBJ2-1
CSVEAGGLAGGSSYNEQFF,19,TRBV29-1,TRBJ2-1
CASSQLVTSGSGNTQYF,17,TRBV4-1,TRBJ2-3
CAISESTLRGSYGYTF,16,TRBV10-3,TRBJ1-2
CASSLHAGIYEQYF,14,TRBV5-1,TRBJ2-7
CASHMWLVYNEQFF,14,TRBV5-6,TRBJ2-1
CASNSFRAGDTQYF,14,TRBV7-9,TRBJ2-3
CASSRSSTDTQYF,13,TRBV4-2,TRBJ2-3
CASSLHKNTEAFF,13,TRBV13,TRBJ1-1
CASSQVRDWAGYTF,14,TRBV4-1,TRBJ1-2
CASSLLAGGELFF,13,TRBV12-3/TRBV12-4,TRBJ2-2
CATSGRPGGRASYNEQFF,18,TRBV24-1,TRBJ2-1
CASSLSGTGNTDTQYF,16,TRBV27,TRBJ2-3
CATSEGGGPREQYF,14,TRBV15,TRBJ2-7
CASSHLAGAGNEQFF,15,TRBV12-3/TRBV12-4,TRBJ2-1
CASSPGLDIQYF,12,TRBV18,TRBJ2-4
CASSSETSGRRGETQYF,17,TRBV6-5,TRBJ2-5
CASSQGQIYTF,11,TRBV6-5,TRBJ1-2
CSEEGKHPCNEQFF,14,TRBV20-1,TRBJ2-1
CSVVSRAGLGYTF,13,TRBV29-1,TRBJ1-2
CASSTKNTGELFF,13,TRBV7-9,TRBJ2-2
CASSQELIRTNTGELFF,17,TRBV4-1,TRBJ2-2
CSAEVAGGYYNEQFF,15,TRBV20-1,TRBJ2-1
CASSLHRGPGANVLTF,16,TRBV11-2,TRBJ2-6
CASRWETGELFF,12,TRBV5-1,TRBJ2-2
CASSVSSGTEEQFF,14,TRBV9,TRBJ2-1
CASTFLQGLSTEAFF,15,TRBV12-3/TRBV12-4,TRBJ1-1
CASSRGTGVYNEQFF,15,TRBV4-2,TRBJ2-1
CASVEVLSGNTIYF,14,TRBV30,TRBJ1-3
CASSLRPGFTGELFF,15,TRBV12-3/TRBV12-4,TRBJ2-2
CASSQDGDTTYEQYF,15,TRBV4-2,TRBJ2-7
CASSLIGANEQFF,13,TRBV11-2,TRBJ2-1
CASSLGLAEQFF,12,TRBV12-3/TRBV12-4,TRBJ2-1
CSARDRGGRARGDTQYF,17,TRBV20-1,TRBJ2-3
CASSLVRASGTYEQYF,16,TRBV11-2,TRBJ2-7
CSVGRTGYGYTF,12,TRBV29-1,TRBJ1-2
CSARSGKPQETQYF,14,TRBV20-1,TRBJ2-5